These 16 T cell receptor beta chains originate from one sample sequenced in a study of blood T cell repertoires in COVID-19. Clones were sequenced by immunoSEQ multiplex PCR, and TCRdb holds only the in-frame ones, with some missing. The sample contains about 130,000 clones, 70% to 90% of which appear only once. The source material was peripheral blood. The receptors come from a woman between 45 and 60 years old who had recovered from COVID-19.

The chain has TRBV10-3 and TRBJ2-2; 10 bases are a match to TRBD2. This CDR3 contains 17 residues. V was pared by 3 bases and J by 1 base, with 5 bases of the junction left unmatched. CDR1 and CDR2 from the germline V gene are ENHRY and SYGVKD. The CDR3 DNA reads as TGTGCCATCAGTGAAAGTCTAGCGGGAGAGAACACCGGGGAGCTGTTTTTT. It is translated as CAISESLAGENTGELFF.

The genes are TRBV18 and TRBJ2-3; D unclear. CDR3 length: 13 amino acids. Between the trimmed V and J ends, which lost 3 bases and 0 bases, there was a span of 4 bases. The germline V gene encodes CDR1 KGHSH and CDR2 LQKENI. In DNA, the CDR3 is TGTGCCAGCTCACCTGAGAGCACAGATACGCAGTATTTT. As protein: CASSPESTDTQYF. Combining the CDR3 with reference TRBV18 and TRBJ2-3 gives the whole variable domain NAGVMQNPRHLVRRRGQEARLRCSPMKGHSHVYWYRQLPEEGLKFMVYLQKENIIDESGMPKERFSAEFPKEGPSILRIQQVVRGDSAAYFCASSPESTDTQYFGPGTRLTVL.

The chain carries TRBV5-1 and TRBJ2-7; the D is unclear. Germline loops: CDR1 SGHRS, CDR2 YFSETQ. This CDR3 is built from 11 residues. Trimming removed 1 base from V and 5 bases from J, with 4 bases in between. CDR3: CASSLQDEQYF. The CDR3 DNA reads as TGCGCCAGCAGCTTGCAGGACGAGCAGTACTTC.

This rearrangement joins TRBV28 to TRBJ2-7; TRBD2 matches at 8 bases. Trimming removed 7 bases from V and 3 bases from J; junction bases left unmatched: 8. Per the germline V gene, CDR1 is MDHEN and CDR2 is SYDVKM. The CDR3 has 14 residues. The CDR3 DNA sequence: TGTGCCAGCACCTCCAGCGGGAGTGACTACGAGCAGTACTTC. As protein: CASTSSGSDYEQYF.

The V call is TRBV9, the J call TRBJ1-4; TRBD1 matches 9 bases. This CDR3 is built from 14 residues. Germline V CDR1 and CDR2: SGDLS, YYNGEE. The ends lost 3 bases at V and 7 bases at J; junction bases unmatched: 4. CDR3 sequence: CASSDGQGSEKLFF. CDR3 nucleotide sequence: TGTGCCAGCAGCGATGGACAGGGGAGTGAAAAACTGTTTTTT. Filled out from reference TRBV9 and TRBJ1-4, the complete variable domain reads DSGVTQTPKHLITATGQRVTLRCSPRSGDLSVYWYQQSLDQGLQFLIQYYNGEERAKGNILERFSAQQFPDLHSELNLSSLELGDSALYFCASSDGQGSEKLFFGSGTQLSVL.

This clone was seen only once. The chain links TRBV11-3 to TRBJ1-1, with D perhaps matching TRBD1 (6 bases). Trimming shortened V by 5 bases and J by 1 base, and 11 bases separated the two germline ends. This CDR3 contains 14 residues. Germline V gives CDR1 SGHNT, CDR2 YENEEA. CDR3 sequence: CASSPGTRNTEAFF. CDR3 nucleotides: TGTGCCAGCAGCCCAGGGACAAGGAACACTGAAGCTTTCTTT.

The chain joins TRBV4-1 to TRBJ2-1, with TRBD2 matching over 14 bases. CDR1 is MGHRA, CDR2 YSYEKL, per germline. Trimming removed 3 bases from V and 7 bases from J; junction bases left unmatched: 2. The CDR3 totals 15 residues. The CDR3: CASSHGTSGRNEQFF. CDR3 bases: TGCGCCAGCAGCCACGGGACTAGCGGGAGAAATGAGCAGTTCTTC.

The V and J genes are TRBV20-1 and TRBJ1-3; D not resolved. The CDR3 loop spans 13 amino acids. Germline CDR1 is DFQATT and CDR2 is SNEGSKA (reference sequence). V gave up 3 bases and J gave up 0 bases, with 6 bases separating them. In nucleotides, the CDR3 is TGCAGTGCTAGTATGCGCTCTGGAAACACCATATATTTT. As protein: CSASMRSGNTIYF.

The chain is built from TRBV18 and TRBJ2-3; D is uncertain. The length of the CDR3 is 13 residues. Trimming left V 6 bases short and J 0 bases short, with 7 bases between. CDR1 and CDR2 from the germline V gene are KGHSH and LQKENI. In DNA form, the CDR3 reads TGTGCCAGCTCCGCGCATAGCACAGATACGCAGTATTTT. Protein sequence: CASSAHSTDTQYF.

The chain combines TRBV7-9 with TRBJ2-3; 8 bases line up with TRBD2. CDR1 is SEHNR, CDR2 FQNEAQ, per germline (reference sequence). The junction had 5 bases not matched to a gene; V was cut back by 5 bases and J by 4 bases. The CDR3 contains 14 residues. As DNA, the CDR3 is TGTGCCAGCAGCCCGTACGGGGGGGCAGATACGCAGTATTTT. Amino acids: CASSPYGGADTQYF.

Here the CDR3 DNA reads TGCGCCAGCAGCTTGAGCGCCCAGGGAGGATCTGAAGCTTTCTTT. This encodes CASSLSAQGGSEAFF. The chain couples TRBV5-1 to TRBJ1-1, with a possible D match to TRBD1 (5 bases). This CDR3 region has 15 residues. Germline CDR1 reads SGHRS; CDR2 reads YFSETQ. The V end lost 1 base, the J end lost 6 bases, and 16 bases lay between the germline ends.

The chain is built from TRBV3-1 (or the pseudogene TRBV3-2) and TRBJ1-2, with 8 positions matching TRBD1. The V gene's germline CDR1 is LGHDT and CDR2 YNNKEL (reference sequence). Germline trimming cut 10 bases from V and 4 bases from J; bases unmatched to any gene: 11. The CDR3 is 14 amino acids. The DNA for the CDR3 is TGTGCCACCACCCGACAGGGGAGTCCCTATGGCTACACCTTC. Protein product: CATTRQGSPYGYTF.

The rearrangement links TRBV7-9 to TRBJ1-2, with TRBD1 matching 8 bases. V gave up 5 bases and J gave up 0 bases; unmatched junction bases: 5. Germline V gene data show CDR1 as SEHNR and CDR2 as FQNEAQ (reference sequence). The CDR3 has 15 amino acids. CDR3 residues: CASSRRQGSNYGYTF. The CDR3 DNA sequence: TGTGCCAGCAGCAGACGACAGGGGTCTAACTATGGCTACACCTTC.

The V call is TRBV2, the J call TRBJ2-1; 10 bases map to TRBD1. From germline, CDR1 is SNHLY and CDR2 FYNNEI. The CDR3 length is 14 residues. V lost 3 bases and J lost 4; bases outside the gene matches: 0. The CDR3 is CASSEGQGYNEQFF. The CDR3 nucleotides read TGTGCCAGCAGTGAGGGACAGGGGTACAATGAGCAGTTCTTC.

In its sample, this clone was seen once. The chain employs TRBV5-1 and TRBJ2-5, with 11 positions matching TRBD2. The germline V gene has CDR1 SGHRS and CDR2 YFSETQ. Trimming removed 1 base from V and 5 bases from J; junction bases left unmatched: 7. The CDR3 is made up of 16 amino acids. The CDR3 protein is CASSLRLAGGSETQYF. The CDR3 region has the DNA TGCGCCAGCAGCTTGAGGCTAGCGGGGGGCAGTGAGACCCAGTACTTC.

Only one count was recorded for this clone. The rearrangement joins TRBV7-8 to TRBJ1-1; D is unclear. The CDR3 sequence is 15 residues long. V was clipped by 5 bases and J by 3 bases, with 16 bases between them. Germline lookup yields CDR1 SGHVS and CDR2 FQNEAQ. For the CDR3, the DNA is TGTGCCAGCAGCCCTTACTCCTTGAGGGACACTGAAGCTTTCTTT. Translation gives CASSPYSLRDTEAFF.